The 25 T cell receptor beta chains listed next were all sequenced from one sample in a study of Ad26.COV2.S vaccination and SARS-CoV-2 variants (TCRdb year 2021). The library was produced with the immunoSEQ multiplex PCR assay. The table was pulled from immuneACCESS by TCRdb, which kept in-frame rearrangements only. Such tables lose some clones; where checked, under half of the loss comes from unresolved V genes, and the rest has no known cause. For this sample the table gives some 300,000 clones, of which approximately 86% were detected only once. Together, the top ten hold less than 2% of the sample. Taken with the paper, the label for treatment or condition translates to: some 20 received Ad26.COV2.S at low or high dose, single or two shots; about five received placebo; per-sample allocation not given. Repertoires of vaccine and placebo recipients were sequenced from samples collected on day 63 after the first injection.

Sequencing was performed on peripheral blood, taken in a trial of Ad26.COV2.S vaccine versus placebo. These receptors came from a person between 18 and 60 years old who received the Ad26.COV2.S COVID-19 vaccine or a placebo.

The chain couples TRBV13 to TRBJ1-2, with a weak D call TRBD1 (5 bases). The germline CDR1 and CDR2 sequences are PRHDT and FYEKMQ (reference sequence). The V gene lost 5 bases and the J gene lost 8 bases, with 21 bases spanning the gap. This CDR3 spans 15 amino acids. In nucleotides, the CDR3 is TGTGCCAGCAGCCAAAAACCCGGGACCTTTAGCGGCTACACCTTC. It encodes CASSQKPGTFSGYTF. Filled out from reference TRBV13 and TRBJ1-2, the complete variable domain reads AAGVIQSPRHLIKEKRETATLKCYPIPRHDTVYWYQQGPGQDPQFLISFYEKMQSDKGSIPDRFSAQQFSDYHSELNMSSLELGDSALYFCASSQKPGTFSGYTFGSGTRLTVV.

The chain is built from TRBV28 and TRBJ2-7; 7 nucleotides agree with TRBD2. Trimming removed 5 bases from V and 5 bases from J; junction bases left unmatched: 12. Germline V gene lookup returns CDR1 MDHEN and CDR2 SYDVKM. CDR3 length: 15 residues. The CDR3 spells CASSPHRRGINEQYF. Written as DNA, the CDR3 is TGTGCCAGCAGTCCCCACCGGCGGGGGATCAACGAGCAGTACTTC.

V gene TRBV5-1 combines with J gene TRBJ1-2; D is possibly TRBD1 (6 bases). The V and J ends lost 5 bases and 3 bases respectively, with 20 bases between them. The CDR3 has 16 residues. Per germline, CDR1 SGHRS and CDR2 YFSETQ. The CDR3 here is CASSPHREGDDYGYTF. The CDR3 bases are TGCGCCAGCAGTCCTCACCGGGAGGGGGATGACTATGGCTACACCTTC.

This clone was seen a few times. V is TRBV6-5 and J is TRBJ1-2, with 8 nucleotides matching TRBD1. Trimming cost V 8 bases and J 7 bases; bases outside gene matches: 9. This CDR3 has 13 residues. Germline values: CDR1 MNHEY, CDR2 SVGAGI. The CDR3 sequence: CASCLGDRSGYTF. CDR3 sequence (DNA): TGTGCCAGCTGTCTCGGGGACAGGAGTGGCTACACCTTC.

The V and J genes are TRBV15 and TRBJ1-2, with 7 bases identical to TRBD1. Looked up from germline, CDR1 is LNHNV and CDR2 is YYDKDF (reference sequence). V dropped 3 bases and J dropped 8; count of bases not matched to a gene: 15. The CDR3 has 16 amino acids. CDR3 region: CATSSEQAGGSRGYTF. The CDR3 DNA is TGTGCCACCAGCAGCGAACAAGCAGGGGGTTCTCGAGGCTACACCTTC.

As for this clone: Other DNA sequences in this sample translate to the same CDR3. This chain uses TRBV7-8 with TRBJ1-5, with a possible D match to TRBD1 (5 bases). Trimming shortened V by 1 base and J by 7 bases, and 11 bases separated the two germline ends. This CDR3 spans 14 amino acids. The germline V gene encodes CDR1 SGHVS and CDR2 FQNEAQ. The CDR3 region has the DNA TGTGCCAGCAGCTTAGGGGATAGGGGACAGCCCCAGCATTTT. It specifies CASSLGDRGQPQHF.

This chain joins TRBV6-5 and TRBJ2-5; D is possibly TRBD2 (6 bases). This CDR3 has 11 amino acids. Trimming stripped 8 bases from V and 4 bases from J, with 8 bases between. CDR1 and CDR2 (germline): MNHEY, SVGAGI. DNA of the CDR3: TGTGCCAGCGGGACTCGAGAGACCCAGTACTTC. This gives the protein CASGTRETQYF.

The chain recombines TRBV7-2 with TRBJ1-2; maybe TRBD1 (6 bases). V was clipped by 0 bases and J by 4 bases, with 18 bases between them. The germline CDR1 and CDR2 sequences are SGHTA and FQGNSA. The CDR3 is 17 amino acids. This CDR3 reads CASSLAGAASSGYGYTF. The CDR3 nucleotides are TGTGCCAGCAGCTTAGCGGGGGCAGCCTCAAGTGGCTATGGCTACACCTTC.

The rearrangement joins TRBV5-4 to TRBJ2-7; 7 positions match TRBD1. Per the germline V gene, CDR1 is SGHNT and CDR2 is YYREEE (reference sequence). V shed 1 base, J shed 1 base, and the junction held 2 bases outside the gene matches. The CDR3 contains 14 residues. The CDR3 DNA sequence: TGTGCCAGCAGCTTGAGACAGGGATCCTACGAGCAGTACTTC. Residues: CASSLRQGSYEQYF.

The chain is built from TRBV25-1 and TRBJ1-4; D gene uncertain. CDR3 length: 15 amino acids. V was cut by 1 base and J by 7 bases, with 13 bases left in between. Looked up from germline, CDR1 is MGHDK and CDR2 is SYGVNS. CDR3 loop: CASSEWRGDGEKLFF. CDR3 bases: TGTGCCAGCAGTGAATGGCGGGGAGATGGTGAAAAACTGTTTTTT.

This clone has just a few counts. The chain combines TRBV18 with TRBJ1-6; D might be TRBD1 (6 bases). Germline CDR1 and CDR2: KGHSH and LQKENI. V was pared by 3 bases and J by 3 bases, with 9 bases between. This CDR3 spans 15 amino acids. The CDR3: CASSPPDSYNSPLHF. In nucleotides, the CDR3 is TGTGCCAGCTCACCCCCGGACAGCTATAATTCACCCCTCCACTTT.

The chain employs TRBV5-1 and TRBJ2-7; 7 nucleotides line up with TRBD1. Germline CDR1 is SGHRS and CDR2 is YFSETQ. The CDR3 has 12 residues. Trimming cost V 3 bases and J 6 bases; bases outside gene matches: 3. In nucleotides, the CDR3 is TGCGCCAGCAGCTCCCGGACAGGCGAGCAGTACTTC. Protein sequence: CASSSRTGEQYF. Variable domain in full (rest from reference TRBV5-1 and TRBJ2-7): KAGVTQTPRYLIKTRGQQVTLSCSPISGHRSVSWYQQTPGQGLQFLFEYFSETQRNKGNFPGRFSGRQFSNSRSEMNVSTLELGDSALYLCASSSRTGEQYFGPGTRLTVT.

This clone was seen a single time. V is TRBV19 and J is TRBJ2-7, with 11 bases lining up with TRBD1. There are 15 residues in the CDR3. The ends lost 6 bases at V and 2 bases at J; junction bases unmatched: 6. The germline gives CDR1 LNHDA, CDR2 SQIVND (reference sequence). The CDR3 DNA sequence: TGTGCCAGTAGCGATCCGGGACAGGGGGCCTACGAGCAGTACTTC. Its protein is CASSDPGQGAYEQYF.

The rearrangement uses TRBV27 and TRBJ2-3; D is perhaps TRBD1 (5 bases). Trimming stripped 6 bases from V and 1 base from J, with 20 bases between. Germline values: CDR1 MNHEY, CDR2 SMNVEV (reference sequence). The CDR3 covers 17 residues. The CDR3 DNA reads TGTGCCAGCAGAGCTCACTCCCAGGGATCCCGCACAGATACGCAGTATTTT. Amino acids: CASRAHSQGSRTDTQYF.

The J gene is TRBJ2-2, the V gene TRBV7-6; D may match TRBD1 or TRBD2 (5 bases each). V lost 3 bases, J lost 1 base, and 9 bases lay in between. The CDR3 consists of 15 residues. The V gene's germline CDR1 is SGHVS and CDR2 FNYEAQ. In nucleotides, the CDR3 is TGTGCCAGCAGCTTGGCAGGGAGGAACACCGGGGAGCTGTTTTTT. Protein: CASSLAGRNTGELFF.

This chain uses TRBV6-5 with TRBJ2-3; 14 bases are a match to TRBD2. The CDR3 is 15 amino acids. CDR1 is MNHEY and CDR2 is SVGAGI in the germline V gene. The V and J ends lost 7 bases and 6 bases, in that order; junction bases with no gene match: 6. The CDR3 protein is CASKQTSGGADTQYF. The DNA of the CDR3 is TGTGCCAGCAAACAGACTAGCGGGGGGGCTGATACGCAGTATTTT.

This chain links TRBV12-3 or TRBV12-4 with TRBJ1-4; no reliable D call. The CDR3 length is 13 residues. The V gene lost 2 bases and the J gene lost 11 bases, with 12 bases spanning the gap. This CDR3 is CASSLRGPGKLFF. The CDR3 DNA is TGTGCCAGCAGTTTACGAGGTCCCGGGAAACTGTTTTTT.

This clone was detected once. The J gene is TRBJ1-2, the V gene TRBV11-2; 8 nucleotides match TRBD1. The CDR3 length is 16 residues. The V segment lost 2 bases and the J segment 8 bases; nucleotides outside the gene matches: 13. Germline assignment: CDR1 SGHAT and CDR2 FQNNGV. CDR3 sequence (DNA): TGTGCCAGCAGCTTAAGAACACAGGGGGTAGTGAGGGGCTACACCTTC. Its translation: CASSLRTQGVVRGYTF. The full variable domain, with the rest looked up from reference TRBV11-2 and TRBJ1-2, is EAGVAQSPRYKIIEKRQSVAFWCNPISGHATLYWYQQILGQGPKLLIQFQNNGVVDDSQLPKDRFSAERLKGVDSTLKIQPAKLEDSAVYLCASSLRTQGVVRGYTFGSGTRLTVV.

This clone was counted a single time. The rearrangement joins TRBV3-1 (or the pseudogene TRBV3-2) to TRBJ2-4; the D gene is possibly TRBD2 (5 bases). CDR1 is LGHDT and CDR2 is YNNKEL in the germline V gene (reference sequence). The CDR3 consists of 14 residues. Between the trimmed V and J ends, which lost 0 bases and 6 bases, there was a span of 9 bases. CDR3 sequence (DNA): TGTGCCAGCAGCCAAGACGACGCGGGAAACATTCAGTACTTC. Translated: CASSQDDAGNIQYF.

To note about this clone: This may be a read error: a much more frequent sequence differs by one nucleotide. The sample contains more than one DNA sequence encoding this CDR3. J is TRBJ1-1 and V is TRBV3-1 (or the pseudogene TRBV3-2), with no clear D. V was clipped by 1 base and J by 1 base, with 4 bases between them. Per the germline V gene, CDR1 is LGHDT and CDR2 is YNNKEL (reference sequence). There are 13 residues in the CDR3. The CDR3 DNA follows: TGTGCCAGCAGCCAAGGGGCGAACACTGAAGCTTTCTTT. Protein sequence: CASSQGANTEAFF.

The chain employs TRBV30 and TRBJ2-2, with 8 positions matching TRBD1. The CDR3 covers 15 residues. The germline V gene encodes CDR1 GTSNPN and CDR2 SVGIG (reference sequence). Trimming took 7 bases from V and 3 from J; bases not matched to a gene: 10. DNA for the CDR3: TGTGCCTCCGGACAGGGAAGTGGATACACCGGGGAGCTGTTTTTT. Amino acids: CASGQGSGYTGELFF. The variable domain in full, completed from reference TRBV30 and TRBJ2-2, reads SQTIHQWPATLVQPVGSPLSLECTVEGTSNPNLYWYRQAAGRGLQLLFYSVGIGQISSEVPQNLSASRPQDRQFILSSKKLLLSDSGFYLCASGQGSGYTGELFFGEGSRLTVL.

The J gene is TRBJ2-3, the V gene TRBV27; D is unclear. This CDR3 is built from 18 residues. Trimming removed 5 bases at V and 0 bases at J, with 21 bases between. Per the germline V gene, CDR1 is MNHEY and CDR2 is SMNVEV (reference sequence). The CDR3 sequence: CASSPFSDHITSTDTQYF. The CDR3 nucleotides read TGTGCCAGCAGTCCCTTCAGCGATCACATTACTAGCACAGATACGCAGTATTTT.

The chain has TRBV10-3 and TRBJ2-3, with 9 bases fitting TRBD2. Germline CDR1 ENHRY, CDR2 SYGVKD. J lost 2 bases, V lost 3 bases, and 6 bases had no gene match. The CDR3 runs 16 residues. The CDR3, as DNA: TGTGCCATCAGTGACCAGCGGGGGGTTATCACAGATACGCAGTATTTT. It codes for CAISDQRGVITDTQYF.

This chain connects TRBV29-1 to TRBJ1-2; a weak D match, TRBD1 (6 bases). Germline CDR1 SQVTM, CDR2 ANQGSEA. The CDR3 covers 12 residues. The V end was cut by 6 bases, the J end by 5 bases, with 13 bases between. The CDR3 DNA follows: TGCAGCGTAGATCAGGGGATTTATGGCTACACCTTC. The encoded protein is CSVDQGIYGYTF.

The chain joins TRBV29-1 to TRBJ1-4, with 8 bases matching TRBD1. The CDR3 contains 15 residues. V trimming: 6 bases; J trimming: 8 bases; junction bases outside the gene matches: 14. Germline V lookup: CDR1 SQVTM, CDR2 ANQGSEA. CDR3 nucleotides: TGCAGCGTCTCATGGACAGGGTGGGTTGGAGAAAAACTGTTTTTT. It yields the protein CSVSWTGWVGEKLFF.